The 30 T cell receptor beta chains given below trace back to one sample, sequenced in a study of T cell repertoires in cytomegalovirus infection. Their antigens are not known. One entry per CDR3 protein results from TCRdb running MiXCR on the reads. The sample yields about half a million distinct CDR3 sequences, around 30% seen once. The starting material was cultured PBMCs, obtained from culture after CMV antigen stimulation. The receptor set was obtained from a human donor in good health (CMV status not recorded). Some clones in this sample may be carry-over from other donors' samples.

This clonotype has more than one count but fewer than ten. The chain links TRBV12-3 or TRBV12-4 to TRBJ2-3; 7 bases fit TRBD2. With 6 bases clipped from V and 3 bases from J, the junction kept 15 bases outside the gene matches. The CDR3 has 17 residues. Here the CDR3 DNA reads TGTGCCAGCAGCTTCCGCCGCGGGAGACGGGTAACAGATACGCAGTATTTT. Residues: CASSFRRGRRVTDTQYF.

This clonotype has only a few counts. The gene calls are TRBV11-2 and TRBJ2-2; tentatively, D is TRBD1 or TRBD2 (5 bases each). The ends were cut back, 7 bases at V and 3 bases at J, with 15 bases in the middle. Germline V gene sequence: CDR1 SGHAT, CDR2 FQNNGV. The CDR3 covers 15 residues. CDR3 nucleotide sequence: TGTGCCAGCACCCAAACCGGGACGCACACCGGGGAGCTGTTTTTT. This translates into CASTQTGTHTGELFF.

The chain couples TRBV14 to TRBJ2-1; D gene ambiguous. The CDR3 covers 16 residues. Trimming removed 4 bases from V and 0 bases from J, with 13 bases in between. Looked up from germline, CDR1 is SGHDN and CDR2 is FVKESK. CDR3 DNA: TGTGCCAGCAGCCTCCCGGGCCTGGGCTCCTACAATGAGCAGTTCTTC. It specifies CASSLPGLGSYNEQFF.

The chain recombines TRBV4-2 with TRBJ2-7; TRBD2 matches at 13 bases. The CDR3 extends over 13 amino acids. The germline V gene encodes CDR1 LGHNA and CDR2 YNFKEQ. V lost 8 bases, J lost 6 bases, and 4 bases stayed unmatched. The CDR3 protein is CASGLAGVPEQYF. The CDR3 DNA is TGTGCCAGCGGACTAGCGGGAGTACCCGAGCAGTACTTC.

The table lists this clonotype with many counts. The CDR3 region is CASSLQGSNRNQPQHF. DNA of the CDR3: TGTGCCAGCAGCTTACAAGGATCAAACAGGAATCAGCCCCAGCATTTT. The chain has TRBV7-8 and TRBJ1-5; D is possibly TRBD1 (5 bases). V was trimmed by 2 bases and J by 4 bases, leaving 15 bases between them. The CDR3 runs 16 residues. Germline V gives CDR1 SGHVS, CDR2 FQNEAQ.

The chain links TRBV14 to TRBJ2-3; 8 bases are shared with TRBD2. V shed 5 bases and J 1 base; nucleotides not matched to a gene: 2. The length of the CDR3 is 14 residues. CDR1 is SGHDN and CDR2 is FVKESK in the germline V gene. The CDR3 DNA reads TGTGCCAGCAGCAGGGGACTAGGCACAGATACGCAGTATTTT. It yields the protein CASSRGLGTDTQYF.

CDR3 protein: CASRLGLDYNEQFF. CDR3 DNA sequence: TGTGCCAGCCGCTTGGGACTAGACTACAATGAGCAGTTCTTC. This chain connects TRBV12-3 or TRBV12-4 to TRBJ2-1, with 8 bases that match TRBD2. The CDR3 runs 14 residues. V was clipped by 8 bases and J by 3 bases; unmatched bases: 6.

The chain carries TRBV9 and TRBJ2-5; 12 positions match TRBD2. This CDR3 is built from 17 residues. The V gene's germline CDR1 is SGDLS and CDR2 YYNGEE. The V and J ends lost 0 bases and 0 bases, in that order; junction bases with no gene match: 3. Written as DNA, the CDR3 is TGTGCCAGCAGCGTAGGTACTAGCGGGAGGTACCAAGAGACCCAGTACTTC. Protein sequence: CASSVGTSGRYQETQYF.

The V and J genes are TRBV15 and TRBJ2-7, with D possibly matching TRBD2 (6 bases). V was shortened by 1 base and J by 0 bases, with 10 bases between the two germline ends. Germline assignment: CDR1 LNHNV and CDR2 YYDKDF (reference sequence). The CDR3 totals 15 residues. The CDR3 DNA reads as TGTGCCACCAGCAGAGGCAGGGACTTCTCCTACGAGCAGTACTTC. It is translated as CATSRGRDFSYEQYF.

J is TRBJ2-1 and V is TRBV20-1; perhaps TRBD2 as D (5 bases). Germline V CDR1 and CDR2: DFQATT, SNEGSKA (reference sequence). The CDR3 extends over 15 amino acids. Trimming removed 3 bases from V and 2 bases from J, with 14 bases in between. The CDR3 loop reads CSASSPSNTYNEQFF. CDR3 bases: TGCAGTGCTAGTTCCCCTAGCAATACCTACAATGAGCAGTTCTTC.

Only a few counts were recorded for this clonotype. V gene TRBV7-6 combines with J gene TRBJ2-1; TRBD1 agrees at 8 bases. This CDR3 has 15 amino acids. Germline-derived CDR1 and CDR2 are SGHVS and FNYEAQ. The ends lost 1 base at V and 6 bases at J; junction bases unmatched: 5. DNA for the CDR3: TGTGCCAGCAGCTTAGTGCGCAGGGGGCCCAATGAGCAGTTCTTC. It translates to CASSLVRRGPNEQFF.

This clonotype was picked up many times. The CDR3: CASSLHMSSYEQYV. In nucleotides, the CDR3 is TGTGCCAGCAGCCTCCACATGAGCTCCTACGAGCAGTACGTC. V gene TRBV6-1 combines with J gene TRBJ2-7; no reliable D call. V lost 6 bases and J 0 bases, leaving 12 bases between the germline ends. This CDR3 has 14 amino acids. Germline loops: CDR1 MNHNS, CDR2 SASEGT.

The chain carries TRBV20-1 and TRBJ2-2; 7 bases align to TRBD1. With V trimmed by 7 bases and J by 0 bases, 11 bases remained unmatched. CDR3 length: 16 amino acids. Looked up from germline, CDR1 is DFQATT and CDR2 is SNEGSKA (reference sequence). The CDR3 sequence is CSVAGTAGSNTGELFF. The DNA of the CDR3 is TGCAGTGTGGCCGGGACAGCCGGATCGAACACCGGGGAGCTGTTTTTT.

The V call is TRBV5-6, the J call TRBJ1-5; TRBD1 might be the D (6 bases). This CDR3 is built from 18 residues. Germline V gives CDR1 SGHDT, CDR2 YYEEEE. Between the trimmed V and J ends, which lost 0 bases and 3 bases, there was a span of 19 bases. The CDR3 DNA follows: TGTGCCAGCAGCTTGGGGGGGGGGGGCCCGGTGGACAATCAGCCCCAGCATTTT. It yields the protein CASSLGGGGPVDNQPQHF.

This clonotype was counted between two and nine times. The rearrangement joins TRBV7-9 to TRBJ2-1, with 9 bases identical to TRBD1. Trimming at V came to 3 bases and at J to 7 bases, leaving 4 bases not matched to a gene. This CDR3 comprises 14 residues. The germline V gene has CDR1 SEHNR and CDR2 FQNEAQ (reference sequence). The CDR3 coding sequence is TGTGCCAGCAGCTTGGGGACAGGGCGTAATGAGCAGTTCTTC. Protein sequence: CASSLGTGRNEQFF.

The gene calls are TRBV29-1 and TRBJ1-3; D unresolved. V was cut by 7 bases and J by 4 bases, with 17 bases left in between. The CDR3 has 14 residues. CDR1 and CDR2 from the germline V gene are SQVTM and ANQGSEA. The DNA of the CDR3 is TGCAGCGCTCTCGGCTCCCTCGGGGGAAACACCATATATTTT. Its translation: CSALGSLGGNTIYF. Full variable domain (remainder filled in from reference TRBV29-1 and TRBJ1-3): SAVISQKPSRDICQRGTSLTIQCQVDSQVTMMFWYRQQPGQSLTLIATANQGSEATYESGFVIDKFPISRPNLTFSTLTVSNMSPEDSSIYLCSALGSLGGNTIYFGEGSWLTVV.

The rearrangement uses TRBV29-1 and TRBJ2-3; D gene unclear. With 4 bases removed from V and 2 bases from J, the gap between germline ends came to 7 bases. The CDR3 has 12 amino acids. Germline values: CDR1 SQVTM, CDR2 ANQGSEA. In DNA, the CDR3 is TGCAGCGTTGGTGGGTTCACAGATACGCAGTATTTT. Protein sequence: CSVGGFTDTQYF.

There are a few counts of this clonotype. The chain combines TRBV24-1 with TRBJ2-3; D might be TRBD2 (6 bases). Deletions cut 4 bases from V and 5 bases from J, with 12 bases between. The CDR3 runs 14 residues. Germline CDR1 KGHDR, CDR2 SFDVKD. CDR3 nucleotides: TGTGCCACCAGTGACCCGGGAGTGGGAGATACGCAGTATTTT. The encoded protein is CATSDPGVGDTQYF.

V gene TRBV7-9 combines with J gene TRBJ2-7, with 7 bases fitting TRBD2. With V trimmed by 6 bases and J by 3 bases, 5 bases remained unmatched. Germline CDR1 is SEHNR and CDR2 is FQNEAQ (reference sequence). The CDR3 spans 13 residues. The CDR3 is CASRLPGGYEQYF. The CDR3 region has the DNA TGTGCCAGCAGATTGCCGGGAGGCTACGAGCAGTACTTC.

The chain has TRBV18 and TRBJ2-2, with D tentatively TRBD1 or TRBD2 (6 bases each). The V end was cut by 6 bases, the J end by 6 bases, with 20 bases between. Germline assignment: CDR1 KGHSH and CDR2 LQKENI. CDR3 length equals 16 residues. For the CDR3, the DNA is TGTGCCAGCTCTCTGATGGACGGGGGCCTCGCCGGGGAGCTGTTTTTT. It codes for CASSLMDGGLAGELFF.

This clonotype was observed a few times. V and J are TRBV20-1 and TRBJ2-7; D is perhaps TRBD1 or TRBD2 (5 bases each). The CDR3 is made up of 14 amino acids. Germline V gene data show CDR1 as DFQATT and CDR2 as SNEGSKA (reference sequence). The germline V and J ends were trimmed by 5 bases and 1 base, with 15 bases remaining between them. The CDR3 DNA reads as TGCAGTGCTTCCCGGGACGGAGCATCCTACGAGCAGTACTTC. It specifies CSASRDGASYEQYF.

V usage is TRBV6-6 and J usage is TRBJ2-1, with TRBD2 matching 8 bases. The CDR3 length is 16 residues. V lost 10 bases and J lost 0; bases outside the gene matches: 11. In germline, CDR1 is MNHNY, CDR2 SVGAGI (reference sequence). CDR3 in DNA: TGTGCCAACATTTTCGGGGGGGAAAGCTCCTACAATGAGCAGTTCTTC. Encoded protein: CANIFGGESSYNEQFF.

In this sample, this clonotype turned up many times. The chain has TRBV7-2 and TRBJ1-6; TRBD1 matches at 7 bases. CDR3 length: 13 amino acids. The germline CDR1 and CDR2 sequences are SGHTA and FQGNSA. The V segment lost 5 bases and the J segment 9 bases; nucleotides outside the gene matches: 4. The CDR3 DNA reads TGTGCCAGCAGCCCGCGACAGGGTTCACCCCTCCACTTT. Its protein is CASSPRQGSPLHF. Full variable domain (outside the CDR3, taken from reference TRBV7-2 and TRBJ1-6): GAGVSQSPSNKVTEKGKDVELRCDPISGHTALYWYRQSLGQGLEFLIYFQGNSAPDKSGLPSDRFSAERTGGSVSTLTIQRTQQEDSAVYLCASSPRQGSPLHFGNGTRLTVT.

This chain links TRBV25-1 with TRBJ1-1, with D unresolved. Trimming took off 8 bases at V and 1 base at J, with 11 bases between the two ends. In germline, CDR1 is MGHDK, CDR2 SYGVNS. CDR3 length equals 13 residues. The CDR3 DNA is TGTGCCAGCCAGACCGTGGGGAACACTGAAGCTTTCTTT. This codes for CASQTVGNTEAFF. Based on the CDR3 plus reference TRBV25-1 and TRBJ1-1, the full variable domain is EADIYQTPRYLVIGTGKKITLECSQTMGHDKMYWYQQDPGMELHLIHYSYGVNSTEKGDLSSESTVSRIRTEHFPLTLESARPSHTSQYLCASQTVGNTEAFFGQGTRLTVV.

This clonotype has ten or more counts. The rearrangement links TRBV7-2 to TRBJ2-7, with 12 bases matching TRBD2. V gave up 4 bases and J gave up 0 bases; unmatched junction bases: 4. This CDR3 region has 16 residues. CDR1 and CDR2 from the germline V gene are SGHTA and FQGNSA. DNA of the CDR3: TGTGCCAGCAGCTGGACTAGCGGGAAGAGCTCCTACGAGCAGTACTTC. Its translation is CASSWTSGKSSYEQYF. Full variable domain (rest looked up from reference TRBV7-2 and TRBJ2-7): GAGVSQSPSNKVTEKGKDVELRCDPISGHTALYWYRQSLGQGLEFLIYFQGNSAPDKSGLPSDRFSAERTGGSVSTLTIQRTQQEDSAVYLCASSWTSGKSSYEQYFGPGTRLTVT.

A few counts support this clonotype. The V and J genes are TRBV25-1 and TRBJ2-7; 16 positions agree with TRBD2. V lost 8 bases to trimming and J lost 4 bases; unmatched junction nucleotides: 2. CDR1 is MGHDK, CDR2 SYGVNS, per germline. The CDR3 runs to 14 residues. As DNA, the CDR3 is TGTGCCAGCCGGGGACTAGCGGGAGGGTACGAGCAGTACTTC. Its translation is CASRGLAGGYEQYF.

The table lists this clonotype with many counts. CDR3 nucleotides: TGTGCCAGCAGCTTAGGGCAGGCCAAACGACCCTACGAGCAGTACTTC. It encodes CASSLGQAKRPYEQYF. The chain links TRBV7-9 to TRBJ2-7, with D uncertain. The CDR3 spans 16 residues. Looked up from germline, CDR1 is SEHNR and CDR2 is FQNEAQ (reference sequence). V lost 1 base and J lost 2, with 15 bases in between. Variable domain in full (rest from reference TRBV7-9 and TRBJ2-7): DTGVSQNPRHKITKRGQNVTFRCDPISEHNRLYWYRQTLGQGPEFLTYFQNEAQLEKSRLLSDRFSAERPKGSFSTLEIQRTEQGDSAMYLCASSLGQAKRPYEQYFGPGTRLTVT.

This clonotype turned up a few times. The chain links TRBV4-3 to TRBJ1-1; D possibly corresponds to TRBD1 (5 bases). Looked up from germline, CDR1 is LGHNA and CDR2 is YSLEER. The V end was cut by 1 base, the J end by 0 bases, with 9 bases between. CDR3 length: 15 residues. CDR3 nucleotide sequence: TGCGCCAGCAGCCAAGTGGGGGGACTGAACACTGAAGCTTTCTTT. Its translation: CASSQVGGLNTEAFF.

This chain uses TRBV7-6 with TRBJ2-1; 10 bases agree with TRBD2. Germline V gene data show CDR1 as SGHVS and CDR2 as FNYEAQ. The J segment lost 3 bases and the V segment lost 5 bases, leaving 7 bases of the junction unmatched. This CDR3 has 16 residues. For the CDR3, the DNA is TGTGCCAGCAGCAAGAGACTAGCGGGCCGCTACAATGAGCAGTTCTTC. It encodes CASSKRLAGRYNEQFF.

The V and J genes are TRBV28 and TRBJ1-4; D may be TRBD1 (6 bases). CDR1 and CDR2 from the germline V gene are MDHEN and SYDVKM. The CDR3 has 15 residues. V lost 5 bases and J lost 8, with 18 bases in between. The CDR3 DNA reads as TGTGCCAGCAGTGGCGGGGGTACAGGGCAAGAAAAACTGTTTTTT. It translates to CASSGGGTGQEKLFF. Combining the CDR3 with reference TRBV28 and TRBJ1-4 gives the whole variable domain DVKVTQSSRYLVKRTGEKVFLECVQDMDHENMFWYRQDPGLGLRLIYFSYDVKMKEKGDIPEGYSVSREKKERFSLILESASTNQTSMYLCASSGGGTGQEKLFFGSGTQLSVL.